One T cell receptor (beta chain) is described in this entry. Its specificity is unknown. A universal primer site and UMIs were added as TCR cDNA was made by 5'RACE template switching. TCRdb redid the calling of the 5' RACE reads with MiXCR, one entry per CDR3 protein. The sample includes 500,000 to 650,000 distinct CDR3 sequences, roughly 12% of them seen just once. The sample is drawn from a study of T cells after yellow fever vaccination. Trimming removed 0 bases from V and 0 bases from J; junction bases left unmatched: 15. The CDR3 runs to 21 residues. Germline V gene lookup returns CDR1 MGHRA and CDR2 YSYEKL. General study results and limits: The secondary T-cell response peaked on day 5, not day 15, but was weaker.

The sequences come from PBMCs, collected on the day of the yellow fever booster vaccination. This chain links TRBV4-1 with TRBJ1-4; TRBD1 aligns across 8 bases. This TCR was sampled from a man between 25 and 39 years old who received the YFV17D yellow fever vaccine. In nucleotides, the CDR3 is TGCGCCAGCAGCCAAGATATTACCGGGACAGGCCTCTTAACAACTAATGAAAAACTGTTTTTT. This encodes CASSQDITGTGLLTTNEKLFF.